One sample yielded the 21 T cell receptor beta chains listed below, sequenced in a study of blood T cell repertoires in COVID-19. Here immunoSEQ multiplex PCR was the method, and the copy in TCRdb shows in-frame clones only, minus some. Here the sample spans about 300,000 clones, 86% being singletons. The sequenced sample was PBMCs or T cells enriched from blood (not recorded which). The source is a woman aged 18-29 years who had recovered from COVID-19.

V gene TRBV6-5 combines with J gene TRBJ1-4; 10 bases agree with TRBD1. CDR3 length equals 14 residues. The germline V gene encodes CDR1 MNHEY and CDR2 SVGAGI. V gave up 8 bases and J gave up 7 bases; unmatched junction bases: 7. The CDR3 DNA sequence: TGTGCCAGCGCAAGGACAGGGGGAGGTGAAAAACTGTTTTTT. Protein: CASARTGGGEKLFF.

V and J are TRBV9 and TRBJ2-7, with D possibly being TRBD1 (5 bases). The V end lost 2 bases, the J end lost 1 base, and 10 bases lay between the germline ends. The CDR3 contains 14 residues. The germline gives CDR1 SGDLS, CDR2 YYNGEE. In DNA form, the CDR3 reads TGTGCCAGCAGCGTGCAGGGCGGTTCCTACGAGCAGTACTTC. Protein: CASSVQGGSYEQYF.

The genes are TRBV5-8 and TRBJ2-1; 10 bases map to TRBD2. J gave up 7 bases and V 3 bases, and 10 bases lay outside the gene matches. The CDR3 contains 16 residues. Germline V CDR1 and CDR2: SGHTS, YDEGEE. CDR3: CASSSPAGGRRNEQFF. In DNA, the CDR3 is TGTGCCAGCAGCTCCCCAGCGGGGGGGCGCAGGAATGAGCAGTTCTTC.

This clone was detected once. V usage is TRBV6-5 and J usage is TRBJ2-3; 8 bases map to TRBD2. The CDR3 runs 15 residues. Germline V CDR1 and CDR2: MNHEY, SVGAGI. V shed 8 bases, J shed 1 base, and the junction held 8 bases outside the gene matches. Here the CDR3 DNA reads TGTGCCAGCCTCTGGCAAGCGGGGGGCACAGATACGCAGTATTTT. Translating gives CASLWQAGGTDTQYF.

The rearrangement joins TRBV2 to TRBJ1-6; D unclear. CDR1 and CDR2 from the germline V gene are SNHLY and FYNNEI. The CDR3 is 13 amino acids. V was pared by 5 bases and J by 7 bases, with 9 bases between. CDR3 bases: TGTGCCAGCAGTCGGGGAAGAAATTCACCCCTCCACTTT. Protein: CASSRGRNSPLHF.

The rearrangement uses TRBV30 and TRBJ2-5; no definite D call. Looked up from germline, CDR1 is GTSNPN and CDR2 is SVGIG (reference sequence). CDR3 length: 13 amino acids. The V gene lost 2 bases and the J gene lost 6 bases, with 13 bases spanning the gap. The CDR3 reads CAWSSVPTQTQYF. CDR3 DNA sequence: TGTGCCTGGAGTAGCGTCCCCACACAGACCCAGTACTTC.

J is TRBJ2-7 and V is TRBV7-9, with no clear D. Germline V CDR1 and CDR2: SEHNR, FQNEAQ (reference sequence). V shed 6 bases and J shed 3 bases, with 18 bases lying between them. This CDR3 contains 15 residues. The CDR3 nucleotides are TGTGCCAGCAGTAACAAACAGATAAATGGCTACGAGCAGTACTTC. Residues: CASSNKQINGYEQYF.

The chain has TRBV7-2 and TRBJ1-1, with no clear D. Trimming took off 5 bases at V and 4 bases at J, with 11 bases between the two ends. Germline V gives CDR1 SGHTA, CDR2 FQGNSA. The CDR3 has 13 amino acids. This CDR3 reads CASSPVSRTEAFF. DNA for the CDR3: TGTGCCAGCAGCCCCGTCTCGCGCACTGAAGCTTTCTTT. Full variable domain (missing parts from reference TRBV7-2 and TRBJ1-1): GAGVSQSPSNKVTEKGKDVELRCDPISGHTALYWYRQSLGQGLEFLIYFQGNSAPDKSGLPSDRFSAERTGGSVSTLTIQRTQQEDSAVYLCASSPVSRTEAFFGQGTRLTVV.

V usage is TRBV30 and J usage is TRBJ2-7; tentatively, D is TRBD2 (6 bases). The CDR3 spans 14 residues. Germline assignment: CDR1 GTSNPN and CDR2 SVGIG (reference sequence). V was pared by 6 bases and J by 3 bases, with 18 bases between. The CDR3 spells CACWWNSGRYEQYF. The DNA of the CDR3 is TGTGCCTGTTGGTGGAACAGCGGGCGCTACGAGCAGTACTTC.

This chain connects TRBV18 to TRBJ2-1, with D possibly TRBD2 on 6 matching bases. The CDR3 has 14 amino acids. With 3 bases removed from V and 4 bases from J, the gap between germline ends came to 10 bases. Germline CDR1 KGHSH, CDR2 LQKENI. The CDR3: CASSPSGVYNEQFF. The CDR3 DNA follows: TGTGCCAGCTCACCGTCGGGAGTTTACAATGAGCAGTTCTTC.

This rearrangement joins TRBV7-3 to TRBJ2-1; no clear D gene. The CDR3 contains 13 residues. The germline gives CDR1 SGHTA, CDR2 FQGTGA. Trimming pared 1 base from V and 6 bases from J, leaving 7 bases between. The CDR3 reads CASSLIIGNEQFF. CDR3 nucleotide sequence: TGTGCCAGCAGCTTAATCATCGGCAATGAGCAGTTCTTC.

As DNA, the CDR3 is TGTGCCAGCAGTGAATCACGGGAAACAAATTCGAACACTGAAGCTTTCTTT. This gives the protein CASSESRETNSNTEAFF. The chain employs TRBV25-1 and TRBJ1-1; D remains unclear. The CDR3 totals 17 residues. V was pared by 1 base and J by 1 base, with 16 bases between. Germline values: CDR1 MGHDK, CDR2 SYGVNS.

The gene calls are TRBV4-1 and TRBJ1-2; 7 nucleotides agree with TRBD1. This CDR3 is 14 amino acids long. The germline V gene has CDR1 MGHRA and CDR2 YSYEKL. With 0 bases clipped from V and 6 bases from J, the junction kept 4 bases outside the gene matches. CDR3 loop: CASSQDRGGDGYTF. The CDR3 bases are TGCGCCAGCAGCCAAGATAGAGGGGGCGATGGCTACACCTTC.

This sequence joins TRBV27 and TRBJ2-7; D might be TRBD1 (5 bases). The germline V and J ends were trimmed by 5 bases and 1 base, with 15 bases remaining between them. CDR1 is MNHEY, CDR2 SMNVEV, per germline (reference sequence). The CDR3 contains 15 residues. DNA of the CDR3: TGTGCCAGCAGTGCTACAGACAGAGAATCCTACGAGCAGTACTTC. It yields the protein CASSATDRESYEQYF.

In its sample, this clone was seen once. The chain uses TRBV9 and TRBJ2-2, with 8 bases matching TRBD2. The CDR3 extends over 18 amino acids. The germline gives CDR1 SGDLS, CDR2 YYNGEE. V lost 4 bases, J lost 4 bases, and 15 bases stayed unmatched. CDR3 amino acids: CASSRPKAGAPGTGELFF. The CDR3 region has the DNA TGTGCCAGCAGCCGTCCAAAAGCGGGGGCCCCCGGCACCGGGGAGCTGTTTTTT.

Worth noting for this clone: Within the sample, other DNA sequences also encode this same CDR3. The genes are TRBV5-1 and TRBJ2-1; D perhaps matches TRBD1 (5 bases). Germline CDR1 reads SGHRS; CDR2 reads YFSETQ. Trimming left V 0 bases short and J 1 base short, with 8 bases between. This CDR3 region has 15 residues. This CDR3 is CASSLGQGSYNEQFF. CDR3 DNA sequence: TGCGCCAGCAGCTTGGGGCAGGGATCCTACAATGAGCAGTTCTTC.

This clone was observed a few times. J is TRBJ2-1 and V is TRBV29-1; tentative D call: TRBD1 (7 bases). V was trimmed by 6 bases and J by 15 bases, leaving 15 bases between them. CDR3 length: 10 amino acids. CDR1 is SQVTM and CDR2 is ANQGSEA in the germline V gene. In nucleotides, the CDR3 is TGCAGCGTGGATGACAGGGACTTGTTCTTC. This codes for CSVDDRDLFF.

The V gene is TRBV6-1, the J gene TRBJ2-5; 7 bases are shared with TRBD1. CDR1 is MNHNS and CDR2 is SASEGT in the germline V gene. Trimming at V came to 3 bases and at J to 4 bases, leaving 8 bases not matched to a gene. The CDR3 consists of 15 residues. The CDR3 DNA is TGTGCCAGCAGTGAGGGAACAGGGGCCCCAGAGACCCAGTACTTC. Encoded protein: CASSEGTGAPETQYF.

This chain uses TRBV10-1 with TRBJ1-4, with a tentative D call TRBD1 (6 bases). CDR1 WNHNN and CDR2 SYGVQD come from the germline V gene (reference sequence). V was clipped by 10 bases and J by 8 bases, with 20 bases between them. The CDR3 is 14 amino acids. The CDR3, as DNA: TGCGCCATCGCCCCCGGGGGGCTGAACGAAAAACTGTTTTTT. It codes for CAIAPGGLNEKLFF.

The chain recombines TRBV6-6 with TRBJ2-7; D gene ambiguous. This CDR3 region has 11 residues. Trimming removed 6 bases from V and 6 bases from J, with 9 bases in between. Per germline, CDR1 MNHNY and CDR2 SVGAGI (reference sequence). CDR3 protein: CASSIYGEQYF. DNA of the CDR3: TGTGCCAGCAGCATCTACGGCGAGCAGTACTTC.

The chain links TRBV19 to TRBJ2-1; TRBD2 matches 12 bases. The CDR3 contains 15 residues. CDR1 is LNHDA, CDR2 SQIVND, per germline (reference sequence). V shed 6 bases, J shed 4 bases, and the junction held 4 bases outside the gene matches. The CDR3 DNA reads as TGTGCCAGTAGAAGAGGACTAGCGGGATACAATGAGCAGTTCTTC. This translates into CASRRGLAGYNEQFF.